This entry is about one TCR beta chain. The data were obtained in a study of blood T cell repertoires in COVID-19. The ends were cut back, 1 base at V and 2 bases at J, with 8 bases in the middle. This CDR3 comprises 14 residues. Germline V CDR1 and CDR2: KGHSH, LQKENI. Only in-frame clones appear in the TCRdb table, and some are missing; sequencing was by immunoSEQ multiplex PCR. This table holds some 49,000 clones, about four fifths found once. Sequencing was done on a sample of peripheral blood. The chain links TRBV18 to TRBJ1-2; a possible D gene is TRBD1 (5 bases). The source is a woman of 80 years or more with COVID-19, enrolled during active disease. The CDR3 sequence: CASSPQGANYGYTF. The CDR3 nucleotides are TGTGCCAGCTCACCACAAGGGGCGAACTATGGCTACACCTTC.